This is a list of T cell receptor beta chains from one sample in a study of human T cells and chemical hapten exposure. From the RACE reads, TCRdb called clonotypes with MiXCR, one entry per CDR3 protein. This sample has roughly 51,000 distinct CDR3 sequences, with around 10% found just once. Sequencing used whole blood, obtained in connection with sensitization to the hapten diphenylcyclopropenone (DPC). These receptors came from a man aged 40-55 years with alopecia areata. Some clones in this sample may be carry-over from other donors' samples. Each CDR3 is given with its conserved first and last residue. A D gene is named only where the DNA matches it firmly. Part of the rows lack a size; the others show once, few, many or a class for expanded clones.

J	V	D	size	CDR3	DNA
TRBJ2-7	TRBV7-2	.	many	CASSLAGGNYEQYF	TGTGCCAGCAGCTTAGCGGGAGGTAACTACGAGCAGTACTTC
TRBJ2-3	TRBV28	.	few	CASSAATKPDTQYF	TGTGCCAGCTCCGCCGCTACTAAGCCGGATACGCAGTATTTT
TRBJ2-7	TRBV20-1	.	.	CSAATGPSYEQYF	TGCAGTGCCGCAACAGGGCCCAGCTACGAGCAGTACTTC
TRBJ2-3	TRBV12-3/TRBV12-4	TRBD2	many	CASRPRGLGLAGVRTDTQYF	TGTGCCAGCAGGCCCAGGGGGCTGGGACTAGCGGGAGTTCGCACAGATACGCAGTATTTT
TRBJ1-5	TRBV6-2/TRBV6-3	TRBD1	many	CASSPGTGHQPQHF	TGTGCCAGCAGCCCGGGGACAGGGCATCAGCCCCAGCATTTT
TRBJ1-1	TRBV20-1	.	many	CSAPGQEGAEAFF	TGCAGTGCGCCTGGGCAGGAGGGGGCTGAAGCTTTCTTT
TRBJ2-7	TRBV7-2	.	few	CASSPGPNRAYEQYF	TGTGCCAGCAGCCCAGGTCCCAATAGGGCCTACGAGCAGTACTTC
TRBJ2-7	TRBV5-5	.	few	CASSWTDYEQYF	TGTGCCAGCAGCTGGACGGACTACGAGCAGTACTTC
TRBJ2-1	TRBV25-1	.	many	CASSGSPNEQFF	TGTGCCAGCAGTGGTAGTCCGAATGAGCAGTTCTTC
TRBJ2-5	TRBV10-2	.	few	CASSDWGFVETQYF	TGCGCCAGCAGTGATTGGGGGTTTGTGGAGACCCAGTACTTC
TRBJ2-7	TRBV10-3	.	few	CAISEPGGLSYEQYF	TGTGCCATCAGTGAGCCCGGGGGACTCTCCTACGAGCAGTACTTC
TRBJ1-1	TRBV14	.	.	CASSQDLGVGKVFF	TGTGCCAGCAGCCAAGATTTAGGAGTGGGTAAGGTTTTCTTT
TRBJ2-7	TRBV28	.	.	CASTTVEGAYEQYF	TGTGCCAGCACTACGGTGGAGGGAGCCTACGAGCAGTACTTC
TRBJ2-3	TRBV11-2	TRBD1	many	CASSFFQGATDTQYF	TGTGCCAGCAGCTTCTTCCAGGGGGCCACAGATACGCAGTATTTT
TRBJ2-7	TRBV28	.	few	CASSSAGTSSYEQYF	TGTGCCAGCAGTTCCGCGGGGACCAGCTCCTACGAGCAGTACTTC
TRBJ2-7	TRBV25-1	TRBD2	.	CASSLAGEAYEQYF	TGTGCCAGCAGTTTAGCGGGAGAAGCCTACGAGCAGTACTTC
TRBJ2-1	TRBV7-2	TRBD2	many	CASSFFRGGNNEQFF	TGTGCCAGCAGCTTCTTTCGGGGAGGGAACAATGAGCAGTTCTTC
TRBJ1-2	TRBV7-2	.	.	CASSSAVSYGYTF	TGTGCCAGCAGCTCGGCAGTATCCTATGGCTACACCTTC
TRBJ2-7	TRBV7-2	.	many	CASSPTVPTYEQYF	TGTGCCAGCAGCCCCACAGTTCCCACCTACGAGCAGTACTTC
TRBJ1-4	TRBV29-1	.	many	CSATGTNEKLFF	TGCAGCGCAACAGGGACTAATGAAAAACTGTTTTTT
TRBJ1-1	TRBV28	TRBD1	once	CASSPIDRAGTEAFF	TGTGCCAGCAGTCCTATAGACAGGGCGGGTACTGAAGCTTTCTTT
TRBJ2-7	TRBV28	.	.	CASSSSDRGYGYEQYF	TGTGCCAGCAGTTCATCGGACAGAGGCTATGGCTACGAGCAGTACTTC
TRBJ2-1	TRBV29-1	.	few	CSVGGKAGNEQFF	TGCAGCGTTGGCGGGAAAGCCGGGAATGAGCAGTTCTTC
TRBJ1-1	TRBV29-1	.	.	CSVEGEGNTEAFF	TGCAGCGTTGAAGGGGAGGGGAACACTGAAGCTTTCTTT